The rows below give T cell receptor beta chains drawn from one sample of a study of cytomegalovirus exposure and HLA in healthy donors. Measured with immunoSEQ multiplex PCR; TCRdb has only the in-frame clones, and not every one. The sample has approximately 120,000 clones; roughly 80% are singletons. The sample comprised PBMCs. These receptors all come from a man aged 25-45 years in good health and CMV-seropositive. CDR3s include the opening cysteine and the closing phenylalanine or tryptophan. D genes are given only for firm matches. A row's size may be missing; if present it is once, few, many or a size class.

D gene,CDR3 length,V gene,clone size,J gene,CDR3 DNA,CDR3 protein
-,12,TRBV27,-,TRBJ1-5,TGTGCCAGCAGTTACCCGGGGCAGCCCCAGCATTTT,CASSYPGQPQHF
TRBD1,12,TRBV7-3,-,TRBJ1-1,TGTGCCAGCAGCCCGGAACAGGGGAGAGCTTTCTTT,CASSPEQGRAFF
-,14,TRBV5-6,-,TRBJ2-4,TGTGCCAGCGTATCTCTGGGGCGCGAAAACATTCAGTACTTC,CASVSLGRENIQYF
-,13,TRBV28,-,TRBJ2-7,TGTGCCAGCAGTCCCCGCGTGTACTACGAGCAGTACTTC,CASSPRVYYEQYF
TRBD2,16,TRBV9,-,TRBJ2-2,TGTGCCAGCAGCCCCCCCGGGGGGGCCTTCACCGGGGAGCTGTTTTTT,CASSPPGGAFTGELFF
-,15,TRBV28,once,TRBJ2-3,TGTGCCAGCACCTCGGAGGCGGGGAATGCAGATACGCAGTATTTT,CASTSEAGNADTQYF
-,13,TRBV9,-,TRBJ1-3,TGTGCCAGCAGCGAAGGGGGTGGAAACACCATATATTTT,CASSEGGGNTIYF
-,14,TRBV5-1,-,TRBJ1-5,TGCGCCAGCAGCTTGGACGGGTTCAATCAGCCCCAGCATTTT,CASSLDGFNQPQHF
TRBD2,13,TRBV6-6,few,TRBJ2-7,TGTGCCAGCAGTTCAAAAGGGACTAGCGAGCAGTACTTC,CASSSKGTSEQYF
-,14,TRBV11-3,few,TRBJ2-7,TGTGCCAGCAGCGAGGGCAGACCCTCCTACGAGCAGTACTTC,CASSEGRPSYEQYF
-,14,TRBV2,few,TRBJ2-3,TGTGCCAGCAGTTTAACCAGCGGCACGAATACGCAGTATTTT,CASSLTSGTNTQYF
-,12,TRBV5-6,-,TRBJ2-7,TGTGCCAGCAGCCGGGTGGTGCACGAGCAGTACTTC,CASSRVVHEQYF
-,14,TRBV6-5,-,TRBJ1-5,TGTGCCAGCAGTTACGGTAGTAGCAATCAGCCCCAGCATTTT,CASSYGSSNQPQHF
-,13,TRBV7-9,-,TRBJ2-2,TGTTCCAGCAGCCCTCAGGACACCGGGGAGCTGTTTTTT,CSSSPQDTGELFF
-,11,TRBV20-1,few,TRBJ1-1,TGCAGTGCCACCGGGAGAGCAGAAGCTTTCTTT,CSATGRAEAFF
-,15,TRBV19,-,TRBJ2-2,TGTGCCAGTAGTCTTCACAACGCGAACACCGGGGAGCTGTTTTTT,CASSLHNANTGELFF
TRBD1,16,TRBV19,-,TRBJ1-2,TGTGCCAGTAGTATAACAGGACAGGGGGCGAGTGGTGGCTACACCTTC,CASSITGQGASGGYTF
-,15,TRBV19,once,TRBJ1-6,TGTGCCAGTAGTATAGGACAGCCTCGTAATTCACCCCTCCACTTT,CASSIGQPRNSPLHF
-,16,TRBV9,few,TRBJ1-1,TGTGCCAGCAGCGTAGAGACTGGCAGCATGAACACTGAAGCTTTCTTT,CASSVETGSMNTEAFF
-,16,TRBV6-5,-,TRBJ2-7,TGTGCCAGCAGTTACTCAGCCCGGGAAGGATCCTACGAGCAGTACTTC,CASSYSAREGSYEQYF
-,14,TRBV19,few,TRBJ2-7,TGTGCCAGTAGTATACCGGGAGCTCGCTACGAGCAGTACTTC,CASSIPGARYEQYF
TRBD1,15,TRBV2,once,TRBJ2-5,TGTGCCAGCAAGCCGGGACAGGCGTTTCGTGCGACCCAGTACTTC,CASKPGQAFRATQYF
TRBD1,15,TRBV6-4,-,TRBJ2-5,TGTGCCAGCAGTCCGACAGGGGGGATACAAGAGACCCAGTACTTC,CASSPTGGIQETQYF
TRBD1,15,TRBV19,-,TRBJ1-1,TGTGCCAGTAGTATAGATGGCGCCAGGGGGATTGAAGCTTTCTTT,CASSIDGARGIEAFF
TRBD2,15,TRBV11-1,-,TRBJ2-7,TGTGCCAGCAGACCATTGGGGGGGGAACTCTACGAGCAGTACTTC,CASRPLGGELYEQYF
TRBD1,15,TRBV5-1,-,TRBJ1-4,TGCGCCAGCAGCTTCGAAGGGACAGGAGAGGAAAAACTGTTTTTT,CASSFEGTGEEKLFF